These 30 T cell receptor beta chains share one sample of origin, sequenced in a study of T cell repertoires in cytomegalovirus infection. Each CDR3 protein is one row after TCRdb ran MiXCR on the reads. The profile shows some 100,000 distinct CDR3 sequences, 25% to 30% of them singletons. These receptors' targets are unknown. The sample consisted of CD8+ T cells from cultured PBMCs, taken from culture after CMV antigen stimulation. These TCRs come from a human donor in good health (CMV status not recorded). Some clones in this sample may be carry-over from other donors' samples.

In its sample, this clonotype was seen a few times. CDR3 in DNA: TGTGCCAGCAGCCTTACAGGGGGGGGGGCTGAAGCTTTCTTT. This translates into CASSLTGGGAEAFF. This chain connects TRBV7-9 to TRBJ1-1; 8 positions agree with TRBD1. Looked up from germline, CDR1 is SEHNR and CDR2 is FQNEAQ (reference sequence). CDR3 length equals 14 residues. V lost 5 bases and J lost 6; bases outside the gene matches: 8.

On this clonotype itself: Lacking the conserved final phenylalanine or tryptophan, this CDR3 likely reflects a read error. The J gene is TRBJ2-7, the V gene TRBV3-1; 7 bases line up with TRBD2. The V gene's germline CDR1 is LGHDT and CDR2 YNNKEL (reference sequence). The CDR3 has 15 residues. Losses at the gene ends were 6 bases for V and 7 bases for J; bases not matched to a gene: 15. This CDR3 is CASSHMSGGSQEQYS. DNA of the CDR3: TGTGCCAGCAGTCACATGTCGGGGGGATCGCAAGAGCAGTACTCC.

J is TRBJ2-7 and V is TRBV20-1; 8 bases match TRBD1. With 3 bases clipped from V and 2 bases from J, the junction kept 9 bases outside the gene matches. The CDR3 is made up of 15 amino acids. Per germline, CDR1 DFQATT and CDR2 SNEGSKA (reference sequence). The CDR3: CSASIYRQGTYEQYF. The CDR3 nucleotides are TGCAGTGCTAGTATTTACCGACAGGGGACCTACGAGCAGTACTTC.

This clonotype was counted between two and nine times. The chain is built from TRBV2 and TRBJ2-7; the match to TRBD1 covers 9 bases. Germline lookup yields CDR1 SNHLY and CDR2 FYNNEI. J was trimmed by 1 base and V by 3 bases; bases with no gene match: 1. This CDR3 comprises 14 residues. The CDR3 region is CASSEGTGSYEQYF. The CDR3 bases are TGTGCCAGCAGTGAGGGGACAGGGTCCTACGAGCAGTACTTC.

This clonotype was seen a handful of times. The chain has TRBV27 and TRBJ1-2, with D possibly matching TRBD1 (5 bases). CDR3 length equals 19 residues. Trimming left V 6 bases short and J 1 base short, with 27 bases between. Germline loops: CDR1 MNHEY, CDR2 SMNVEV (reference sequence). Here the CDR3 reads CASSVSWGEAQLYNYGYTF. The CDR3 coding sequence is TGTGCCAGCAGCGTTTCCTGGGGGGAGGCACAGCTTTATAACTATGGCTACACCTTC.

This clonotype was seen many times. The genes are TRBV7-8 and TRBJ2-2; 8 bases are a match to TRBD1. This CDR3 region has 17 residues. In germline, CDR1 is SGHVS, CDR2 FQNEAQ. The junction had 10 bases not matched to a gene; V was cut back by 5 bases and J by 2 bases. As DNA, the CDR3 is TGTGCCAGCAGCCCCAGCCCGGGACAGGTCAACACCGGGGAGCTGTTTTTT. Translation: CASSPSPGQVNTGELFF.

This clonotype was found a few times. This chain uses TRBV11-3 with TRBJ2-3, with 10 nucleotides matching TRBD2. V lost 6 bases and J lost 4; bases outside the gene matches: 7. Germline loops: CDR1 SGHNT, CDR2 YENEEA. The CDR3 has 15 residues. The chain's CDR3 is CASSPTSGVADTQYF. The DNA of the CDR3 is TGTGCCAGCAGTCCCACTAGCGGGGTCGCAGATACGCAGTATTTT.

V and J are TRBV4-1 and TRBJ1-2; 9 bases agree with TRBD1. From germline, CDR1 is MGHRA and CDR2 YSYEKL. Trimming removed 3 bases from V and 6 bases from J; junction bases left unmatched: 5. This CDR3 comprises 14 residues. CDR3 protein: CASSHTGGVDGYTF. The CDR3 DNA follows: TGCGCCAGCAGCCACACAGGGGGCGTCGATGGCTACACCTTC.

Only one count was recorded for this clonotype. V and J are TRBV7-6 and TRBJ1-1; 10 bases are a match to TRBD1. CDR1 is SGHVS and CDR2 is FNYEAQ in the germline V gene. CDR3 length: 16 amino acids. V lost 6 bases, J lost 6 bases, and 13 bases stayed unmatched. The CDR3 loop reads CASSPSRTGGVAEAFF. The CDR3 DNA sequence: TGTGCCAGCAGTCCTAGCAGGACAGGGGGTGTCGCTGAAGCTTTCTTT.

In DNA form, the CDR3 reads TGTGCCAGCAGTTTAGGGGTCCCGGAGAGGCACTCTGGGGCCAACGTCCTGACTTTC. Translation: CASSLGVPERHSGANVLTF. V usage is TRBV12-3 or TRBV12-4 and J usage is TRBJ2-6; no reliable D call. The CDR3 length is 19 residues. Trimming pared 1 base from V and 0 bases from J, leaving 16 bases between.

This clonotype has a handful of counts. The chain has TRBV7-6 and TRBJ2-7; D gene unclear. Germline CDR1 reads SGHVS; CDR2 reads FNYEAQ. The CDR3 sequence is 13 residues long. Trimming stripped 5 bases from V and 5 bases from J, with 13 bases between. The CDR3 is CASSHRPGHEQYF. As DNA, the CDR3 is TGTGCCAGCAGCCATAGACCCGGCCACGAGCAGTACTTC.

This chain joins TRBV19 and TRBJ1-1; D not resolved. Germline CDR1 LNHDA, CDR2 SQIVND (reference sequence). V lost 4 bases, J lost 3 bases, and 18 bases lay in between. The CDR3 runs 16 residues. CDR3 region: CASSNGVAGWDTEAFF. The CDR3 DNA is TGTGCCAGTAGTAACGGAGTGGCAGGATGGGACACTGAAGCTTTCTTT.

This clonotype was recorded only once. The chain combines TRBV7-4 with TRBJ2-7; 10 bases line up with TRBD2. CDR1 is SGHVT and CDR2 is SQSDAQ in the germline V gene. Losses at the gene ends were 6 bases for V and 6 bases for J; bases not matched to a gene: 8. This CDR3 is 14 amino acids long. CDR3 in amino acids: CASSRSGGAAEQYF. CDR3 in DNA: TGTGCCAGCAGTAGAAGCGGGGGGGCCGCCGAGCAGTACTTC. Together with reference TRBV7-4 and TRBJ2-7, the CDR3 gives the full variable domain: GAGVSQSPRYKVAKRGRDVALRCDSISGHVTLYWYRQTLGQGSEVLTYSQSDAQRDKSGRPSGRFSAERPERSVSTLKIQRTEQGDSAVYLCASSRSGGAAEQYFGPGTRLTVT.

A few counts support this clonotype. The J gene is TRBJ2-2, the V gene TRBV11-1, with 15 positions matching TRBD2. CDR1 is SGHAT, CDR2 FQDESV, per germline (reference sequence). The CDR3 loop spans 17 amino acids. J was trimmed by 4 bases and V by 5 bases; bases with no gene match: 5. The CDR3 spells CASSLGTSGRLTGELFF. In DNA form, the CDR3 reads TGTGCCAGCAGCCTTGGGACTAGCGGGAGGCTCACCGGGGAGCTGTTTTTT.

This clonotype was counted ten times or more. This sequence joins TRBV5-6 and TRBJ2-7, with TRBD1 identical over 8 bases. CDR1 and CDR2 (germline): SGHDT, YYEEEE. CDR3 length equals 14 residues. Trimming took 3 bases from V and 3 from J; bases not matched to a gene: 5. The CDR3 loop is CASSYLDRDYEQYF. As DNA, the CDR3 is TGTGCCAGCAGCTATCTGGACAGGGACTACGAGCAGTACTTC.

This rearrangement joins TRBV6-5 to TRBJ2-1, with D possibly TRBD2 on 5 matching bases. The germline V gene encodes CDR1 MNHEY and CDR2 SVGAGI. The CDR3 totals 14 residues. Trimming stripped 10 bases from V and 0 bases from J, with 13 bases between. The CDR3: CATRSGSSYNEQFF. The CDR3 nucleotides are TGTGCCACCCGGTCGGGGAGCTCCTACAATGAGCAGTTCTTC.

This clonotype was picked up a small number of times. The CDR3 region has the DNA TGTGCCAGCAGTTTACGTCAGGGGCCGGGGGGCTACACCTTC. This translates into CASSLRQGPGGYTF. The chain combines TRBV27 with TRBJ1-2; D is possibly TRBD1 (6 bases). The CDR3 loop spans 14 amino acids. Germline V gene lookup returns CDR1 MNHEY and CDR2 SMNVEV (reference sequence). Trimming stripped 2 bases from V and 8 bases from J, with 15 bases between.

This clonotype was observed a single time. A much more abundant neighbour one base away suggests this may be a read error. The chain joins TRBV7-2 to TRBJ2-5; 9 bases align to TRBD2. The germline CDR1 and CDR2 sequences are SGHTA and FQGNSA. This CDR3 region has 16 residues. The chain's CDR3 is CACSLVAGVTQETQYF. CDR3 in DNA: TGTGCCTGCAGCTTAGTAGCGGGGGTGACTCAAGAGACCCAGTACTTC.

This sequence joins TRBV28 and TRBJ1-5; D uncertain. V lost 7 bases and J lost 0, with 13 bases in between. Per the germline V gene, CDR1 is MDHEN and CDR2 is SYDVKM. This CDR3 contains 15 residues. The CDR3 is CASISGQYSNQPQHF. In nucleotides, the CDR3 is TGTGCCAGCATAAGTGGGCAGTATAGCAATCAGCCCCAGCATTTT. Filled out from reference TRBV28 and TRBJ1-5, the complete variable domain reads DVKVTQSSRYLVKRTGEKVFLECVQDMDHENMFWYRQDPGLGLRLIYFSYDVKMKEKGDIPEGYSVSREKKERFSLILESASTNQTSMYLCASISGQYSNQPQHFGDGTRLSIL.

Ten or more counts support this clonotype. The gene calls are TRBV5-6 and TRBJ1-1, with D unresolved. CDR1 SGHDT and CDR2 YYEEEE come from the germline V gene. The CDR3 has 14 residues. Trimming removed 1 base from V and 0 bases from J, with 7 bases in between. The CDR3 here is CASSLFGMNTEAFF. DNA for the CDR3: TGTGCCAGCAGCTTGTTCGGGATGAACACTGAAGCTTTCTTT.

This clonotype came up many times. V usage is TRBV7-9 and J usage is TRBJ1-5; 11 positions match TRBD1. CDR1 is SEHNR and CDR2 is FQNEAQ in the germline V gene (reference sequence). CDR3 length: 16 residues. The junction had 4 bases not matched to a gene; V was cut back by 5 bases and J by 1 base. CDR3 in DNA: TGTGCCAGCAGCCCAGGGACAGGGGGGAGCAATCAGCCCCAGCATTTT. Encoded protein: CASSPGTGGSNQPQHF.

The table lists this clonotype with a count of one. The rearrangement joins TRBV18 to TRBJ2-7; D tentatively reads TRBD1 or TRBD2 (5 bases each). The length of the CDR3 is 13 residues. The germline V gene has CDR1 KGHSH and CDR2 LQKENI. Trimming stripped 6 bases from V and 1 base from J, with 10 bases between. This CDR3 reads CASSQGRSYEQYF. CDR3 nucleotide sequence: TGTGCCAGCTCCCAGGGACGGTCCTACGAGCAGTACTTC.

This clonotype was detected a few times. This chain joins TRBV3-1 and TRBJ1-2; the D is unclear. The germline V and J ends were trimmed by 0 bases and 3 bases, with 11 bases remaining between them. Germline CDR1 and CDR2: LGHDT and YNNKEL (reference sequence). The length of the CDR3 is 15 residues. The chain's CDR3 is CASSQDRGSYYGYTF. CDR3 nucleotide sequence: TGTGCCAGCAGCCAAGATCGCGGCAGCTACTATGGCTACACCTTC.

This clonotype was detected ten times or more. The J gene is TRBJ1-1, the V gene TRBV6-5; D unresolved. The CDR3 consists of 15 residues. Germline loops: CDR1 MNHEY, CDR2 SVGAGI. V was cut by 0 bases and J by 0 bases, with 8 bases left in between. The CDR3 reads CASSYSPALNTEAFF. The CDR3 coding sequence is TGTGCCAGCAGTTACTCACCAGCTTTGAACACTGAAGCTTTCTTT.

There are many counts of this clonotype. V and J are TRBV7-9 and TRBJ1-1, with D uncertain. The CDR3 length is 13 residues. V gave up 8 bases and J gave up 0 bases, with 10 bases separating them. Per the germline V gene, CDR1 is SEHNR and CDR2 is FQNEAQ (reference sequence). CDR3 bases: TGTGCCAGCGTTCCCGGCATGAACACTGAAGCTTTCTTT. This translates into CASVPGMNTEAFF.

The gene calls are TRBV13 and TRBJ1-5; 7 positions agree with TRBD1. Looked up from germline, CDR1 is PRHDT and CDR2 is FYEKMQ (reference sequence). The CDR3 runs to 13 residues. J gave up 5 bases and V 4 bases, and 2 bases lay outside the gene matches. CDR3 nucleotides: TGTGCCAGCAGCTCCACAGGGGATCAGCCCCAGCATTTT. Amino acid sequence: CASSSTGDQPQHF. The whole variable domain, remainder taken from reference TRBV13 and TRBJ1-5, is AAGVIQSPRHLIKEKRETATLKCYPIPRHDTVYWYQQGPGQDPQFLISFYEKMQSDKGSIPDRFSAQQFSDYHSELNMSSLELGDSALYFCASSSTGDQPQHFGDGTRLSIL.

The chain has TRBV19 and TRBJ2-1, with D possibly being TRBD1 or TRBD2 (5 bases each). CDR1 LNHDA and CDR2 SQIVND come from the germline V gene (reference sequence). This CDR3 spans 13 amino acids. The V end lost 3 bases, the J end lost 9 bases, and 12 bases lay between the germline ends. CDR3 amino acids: CASSMGPGSEQFF. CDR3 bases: TGTGCCAGTAGTATGGGGCCGGGATCTGAGCAGTTCTTC.

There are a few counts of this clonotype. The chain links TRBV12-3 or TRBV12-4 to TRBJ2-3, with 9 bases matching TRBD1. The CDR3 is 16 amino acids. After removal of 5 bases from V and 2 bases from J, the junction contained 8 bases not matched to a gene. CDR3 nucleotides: TGTGCCAGCAGTCAAGGGGACAGGGTCTTCACAGATACGCAGTATTTT. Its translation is CASSQGDRVFTDTQYF.

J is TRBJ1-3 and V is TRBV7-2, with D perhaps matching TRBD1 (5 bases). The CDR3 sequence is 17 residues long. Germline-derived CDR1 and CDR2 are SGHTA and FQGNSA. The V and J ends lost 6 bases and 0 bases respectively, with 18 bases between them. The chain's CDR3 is CASRKDSNYFSGNTIYF. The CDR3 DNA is TGTGCCAGCAGGAAAGACAGCAACTACTTCTCTGGAAACACCATATATTTT.

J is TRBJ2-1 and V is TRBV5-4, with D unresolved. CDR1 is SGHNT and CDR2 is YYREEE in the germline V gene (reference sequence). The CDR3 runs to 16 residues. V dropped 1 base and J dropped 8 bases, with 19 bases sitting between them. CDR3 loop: CASSLPRQGPYDEQFF. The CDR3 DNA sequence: TGTGCCAGCAGCTTGCCACGACAAGGACCTTATGATGAGCAGTTCTTC.